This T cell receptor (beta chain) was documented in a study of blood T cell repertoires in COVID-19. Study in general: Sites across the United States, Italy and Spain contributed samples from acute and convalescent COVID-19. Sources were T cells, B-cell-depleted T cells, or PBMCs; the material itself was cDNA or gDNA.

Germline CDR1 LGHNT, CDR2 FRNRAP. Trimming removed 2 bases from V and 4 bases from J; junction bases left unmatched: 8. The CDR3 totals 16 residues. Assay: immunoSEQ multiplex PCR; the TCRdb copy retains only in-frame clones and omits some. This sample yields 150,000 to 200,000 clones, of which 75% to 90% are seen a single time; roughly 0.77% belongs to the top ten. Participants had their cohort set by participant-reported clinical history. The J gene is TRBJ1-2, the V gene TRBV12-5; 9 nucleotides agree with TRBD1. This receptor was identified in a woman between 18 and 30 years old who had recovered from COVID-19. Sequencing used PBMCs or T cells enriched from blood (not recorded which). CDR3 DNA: TGTGCTAGTGGTTTGCATCAACAGGGGGCAGGCTATGGCTACACCTTC. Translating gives CASGLHQQGAGYGYTF. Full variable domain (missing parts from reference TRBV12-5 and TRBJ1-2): DARVTQTPRHKVTEMGQEVTMRCQPILGHNTVFWYRQTMMQGLELLAYFRNRAPLDDSGMPKDRFSAEMPDATLATLKIQPSEPRDSAVYFCASGLHQQGAGYGYTFGSGTRLTVV.